This T cell receptor (beta chain) was recovered during a study of cytomegalovirus exposure and HLA in healthy donors. Study information: Genotyping showed 81% of 398 donors falling in the Caucasian-associated ancestry cluster.

The CDR3 runs to 16 residues. V gave up 1 base and J gave up 2 bases, with 13 bases separating them. Germline CDR1 and CDR2: KGHSH and LQKENI. PCR was performed using 60 Vbeta and 13 Jbeta primers. Per the original data handling: Roughly 80 million unique TCR beta chains, 9 million to 14 million shared, were counted in a later analysis. Clones were sequenced by immunoSEQ multiplex PCR, and TCRdb holds only the in-frame ones, with some missing. V and J calls and clone size are copied from that table; D and trimming were computed from the DNA. Of some 180,000 clones listed, 9.5% are singletons. For this clone: What it binds is unknown.

Whole-study findings and limits: When a later analysis compared HLA-associated TCR beta chains with equally common others, the HLA-associated chains turned out to be more clonally expanded and to have lower generation probabilities.

The chain combines TRBV18 with TRBJ2-3, with D perhaps matching TRBD1 (5 bases). The sequenced sample consisted of PBMCs. This sequence was found in a woman in her thirties in good health and CMV-seropositive. CDR3 bases: TGTGCCAGCTCACCACTCCCGGACACATACACAGATACGCAGTATTTT. It is translated as CASSPLPDTYTDTQYF.